This T cell receptor (beta chain) was sequenced in a study of beta chain features in type 1 diabetes. The CDR3 loop spans 14 amino acids. Germline loops: CDR1 SQVTM, CDR2 ANQGSEA. Trimming stripped 6 bases from V and 2 bases from J, with 13 bases between. Findings of the study overall: HLA effects on TCRB rearrangement stayed unresolved here.

Investigators reverse transcribed all isolated RNA, so they sequenced expressed TCRB transcripts. The method was immunoSEQ multiplex PCR; TCRdb's version includes in-frame clones alone and lacks a portion of them. In the table there are under 250,000 clones, roughly 13% of which are singletons. Sorting that relied on CD45RO/CCR7/CD25/CD127/CD95/CD27 yielded CD4+ naive, central memory, regulatory and stem cell-like memory cells. This clone has just a few counts. Its antigen is unknown. The sample consisted of naive CD4+ T cells from blood. This chain uses TRBV29-1 with TRBJ2-2; a weak D match, TRBD1 (7 bases). This sequence originates from a woman aged 40 to 50 in good health. CDR3 sequence: CSVSRGVNTGELFF. The DNA for the CDR3 is TGCAGCGTGAGCAGGGGGGTAAACACCGGGGAGCTGTTTTTT.